The clone carrying this T cell receptor (beta chain) appeared a few times. Antigen specificity is unknown. This sample was taken from a study of cytomegalovirus exposure and HLA in healthy donors. In the PCR, 60 Vbeta and 13 Jbeta primers were used. Profiling relied on immunoSEQ multiplex PCR, and the TCRdb table lists in-frame clones only, not all of them. Here the sample spans 120,000 or so clones, 17% being singletons. The junction had 9 bases not matched to a gene; V was cut back by 5 bases and J by 0 bases. The CDR3 runs to 16 residues. Germline V CDR1 and CDR2: MNHEY, SMNVEV (reference sequence). Study observations and caveats: Reports described diagnosis of cytomegalovirus status by the classifier as highly specific and sensitive.

The chain carries TRBV27 and TRBJ2-7, with TRBD1 matching 8 bases. Specimen: PBMCs. The clonotype originates from a female donor in good health and CMV-seropositive. CDR3 loop: CASSTWTGMNSYEQYF. The CDR3 DNA is TGTGCCAGCAGTACCTGGACAGGGATGAACTCCTACGAGCAGTACTTC.